This T cell receptor (beta chain) originates from a study of blood T cell repertoires in COVID-19 (dated by TCRdb to the early 2020s). Looking at the study overall: Samples covering the acute and convalescent phases of COVID-19 were provided by collaborators in the United States, Italy and Spain. The prospective study material was composed of cDNA or gDNA derived from T cells, B-cell-depleted T cells, or PBMCs. Subjects who had been exposed to COVID-19, were actively infected with it, or had recovered from it provided the deeply sampled blood TCRbeta repertoires that made up the dataset. The repertoires were released in a freely available public database meant as a resource for research on the immune response to SARS-CoV-2. The samples were drawn from two sources: the first 160 participants of the ongoing ImmuneRACE study, and over 950 subjects contributed by 6 global collaborators. Sample metadata almost always included a de-identified subject ID, COVID-19 status, age in years and sex. Where available, HLA class I and class II types were obtained from metadata supplied by the sample provider rather than from assay-based typing.

TCRbeta CDR3 regions were amplified from genomic DNA by means of the immunoSEQ Assay, a bias-controlled multiplex PCR. The authors' pipeline ran thus. The number of nucleated cells in each sample was estimated from the amplification of reference gene primers within the assay. Sequence reads were collapsed and filtered to measure the absolute abundance of every unique TCRbeta CDR3 rearrangement. For each sample, productive Simpson clonality was calculated as the square root of Simpson's diversity index across productive rearrangements. In TCRdb, the immuneACCESS table is reduced to in-frame sequences with V and J assigned. These tables do not hold every clone; where another copy was compared, an unresolved V gene accounts for under half, and the others remain unexplained. The V and J calls and clone size are taken from that table; D and trimming were inferred from the DNA. A total of about 220,000 clones appear in this sample, 80% to 85% of them only once. The ten largest clonotypes hold around 2.7% of the sample.

V and J are trimmed by 4 bases and 2 bases, and the gene matches miss 5 bases of the junction. The germline V gene specifies SGHTS as CDR1 and YDEGEE as CDR2. From the cysteine up to the phenylalanine, the CDR3 has a length of 16 residues. Only CDR3 DNA is held: 48 bases, read in frame from base 1. Regarding this clone: There is no known antigen for this receptor. Base quality data are lacking; no much larger clone is found one base away.

A second Seattle source provided samples from volunteer blood donors who had recovered from COVID-19. The collaborating institutions used their own protocols to collect whole blood in K2EDTA tubes. For TCRbeta analysis, collaborators shipped samples in one of three forms: frozen whole blood, isolated PBMCs, or DNA extracted from either of those sample types. Study-wide conclusions, independent of this receptor: How much clinical and demographic metadata was included differed by source and by participant, and the metadata was provided uncurated.

Sequencing input: peripheral blood. This TCR derives from a woman younger than 45 who had recovered from COVID-19. The chain was built from TRBV5-8 and TRBJ2-5, with 13 bases aligning to TRBD2. The nucleotide sequence reads as follows: TGTGCCAGCAGCGTCGGACTAGCGGGGGTACAAGAGACCCAGTACTTC. Its coded protein is CASSVGLAGVQETQYF.